This T cell receptor (beta chain) is from a study of cytomegalovirus exposure and HLA in healthy donors. The CDR3 length is 16 residues. The germline V gene has CDR1 SGHTA and CDR2 FQGNSA. The J segment lost 2 bases and the V segment lost 1 base, leaving 4 bases of the junction unmatched. With 60 Vbeta and 13 Jbeta primers, the PCR was carried out. Assay used: immunoSEQ multiplex PCR; TCRdb lists only in-frame clones, some missing. The table lists about 160,000 clones, approximately 78% of them singletons. The J gene is TRBJ1-2, the V gene TRBV7-2; TRBD1 matches 10 bases. The receptor was derived from a male donor in good health and CMV-seronegative. Sample: PBMCs. CDR3 in amino acids: CASSLGGTGVNYGYTF. The DNA for the CDR3 is TGTGCCAGCAGCTTAGGGGGGACAGGGGTAAACTATGGCTACACCTTC.